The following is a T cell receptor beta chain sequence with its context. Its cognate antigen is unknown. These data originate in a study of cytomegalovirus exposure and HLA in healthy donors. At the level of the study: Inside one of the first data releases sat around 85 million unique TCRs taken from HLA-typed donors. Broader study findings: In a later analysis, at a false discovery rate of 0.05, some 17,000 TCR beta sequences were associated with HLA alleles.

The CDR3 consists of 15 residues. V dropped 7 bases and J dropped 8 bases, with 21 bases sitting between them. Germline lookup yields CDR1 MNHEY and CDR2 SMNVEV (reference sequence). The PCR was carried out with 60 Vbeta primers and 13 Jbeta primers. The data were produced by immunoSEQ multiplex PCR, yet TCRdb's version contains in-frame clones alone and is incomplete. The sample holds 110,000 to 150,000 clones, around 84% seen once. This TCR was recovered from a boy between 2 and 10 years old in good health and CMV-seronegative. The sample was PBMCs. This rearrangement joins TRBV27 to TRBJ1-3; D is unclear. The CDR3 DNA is TGTGCCAGCACCCACCTAATCAATGGTCGCCACACCATATATTTT. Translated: CASTHLINGRHTIYF.